Shown below are 2 T cell receptor beta chains from a single sample sequenced in a study of T-cell reconstitution after alpha-beta-depleted transplantation in children. Molecular barcoding with unique molecular identifiers was used for the TCRbeta library. TCRdb recomputed calls from the PCR reads with MiXCR, one row per CDR3 protein. The sample holds 90,000 to 130,000 distinct CDR3 sequences, approximately 6% seen once. The specimen was PBMCs, mostly from graft donor cells, collected 360 days after TCRalphabeta/CD19-depleted stem cell transplant. Source of these receptors: a male patient between 2 and 9 years old who had a stem cell transplant for acute lymphoblastic leukemia, so the T cells may come from the graft donor.

This clonotype has ten or more counts. The chain combines TRBV4-3 with TRBJ2-1; D may correspond to TRBD1 or TRBD2 (6 bases each). Germline CDR1 is LGHNA and CDR2 is YSLEER. CDR3 length: 12 amino acids. Trimming took 3 bases from V and 8 from J, leaving 8 bases between them. The CDR3 DNA sequence: TGCGCCAGCAGCCACGGGGGCTATGAGCAGTTCTTC. Translating it yields CASSHGGYEQFF.

The chain has TRBV7-9 and TRBJ1-4; D unclear. This CDR3 has 14 residues. Trimming shortened V by 7 bases and J by 6 bases, and 15 bases separated the two germline ends. In germline, CDR1 is SEHNR, CDR2 FQNEAQ (reference sequence). The CDR3 DNA reads TGTGCCAGCACTCAACAAGTTAAGGATGAAAAACTGTTTTTT. Its protein product is CASTQQVKDEKLFF.